This T cell receptor beta chain was sequenced in a study of blood T cell repertoires in COVID-19. Study summary: Collection of acute and convalescent COVID-19 samples took place in the United States, Italy and Spain. From T cells, B-cell-depleted T cells, or PBMCs came the material, which was cDNA or gDNA.

Participants spanned ages about 18 to 90 years and resided in 20 to 25 US areas. Trimming cost V 4 bases and J 6 bases; bases outside gene matches: 8. The CDR3 spans 16 residues. Per germline, CDR1 MGHRA and CDR2 YSYEKL. Sequencing used immunoSEQ multiplex PCR; TCRdb keeps in-frame clones, though not all of them. The repertoire holds some 150,000 clones, with around 87% as singletons. The chain has TRBV4-1 and TRBJ2-2; TRBD2 matches at 10 bases. The receptor was isolated from a woman in her thirties with acute COVID-19. What was sequenced was PBMCs or T cells enriched from blood (not recorded which). Here the CDR3 DNA reads TGCGCCAGCAGCCTAAGTGGGACTAGCGCATCCGGGGAGCTGTTTTTT. Its protein is CASSLSGTSASGELFF.